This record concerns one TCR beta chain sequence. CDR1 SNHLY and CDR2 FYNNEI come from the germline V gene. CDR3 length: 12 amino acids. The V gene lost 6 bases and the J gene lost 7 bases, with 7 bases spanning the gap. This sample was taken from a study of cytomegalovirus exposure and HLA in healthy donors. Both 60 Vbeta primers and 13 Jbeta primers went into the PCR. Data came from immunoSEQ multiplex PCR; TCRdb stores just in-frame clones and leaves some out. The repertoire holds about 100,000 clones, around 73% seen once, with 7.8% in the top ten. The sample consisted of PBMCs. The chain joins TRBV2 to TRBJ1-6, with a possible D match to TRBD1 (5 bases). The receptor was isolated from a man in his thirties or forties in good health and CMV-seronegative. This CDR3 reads CASRSGNSPLHF. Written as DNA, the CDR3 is TGTGCCAGCAGGTCAGGGAATTCACCCCTCCACTTT.